The rows below give T cell receptor beta chains drawn from one sample of a study of T cell changes during pregnancy in multiple sclerosis. This table comes from immunoSEQ multiplex PCR, and its TCRdb copy is limited to in-frame clones, with some not included. Among roughly 22,000 clones, approximately 90% were seen once, and the ten largest hold around 0.79%. Here the sequenced sample was CD4+ T cells from peripheral blood mononuclear cells, taken in the first trimester of pregnancy. The receptors were gathered from a female donor in good health, enrolled as a control in a pregnancy study. Both conserved end residues are part of each CDR3. The D gene is left open where the match is weak. Clone size is shown for a subset of rows, as once, few, many or a class of expanded clone.

CDR3 protein	CDR3 DNA	clone size	D gene	J gene	V gene
CASSLKGGEAFF	TGTGCCAGCAGCTTAAAAGGGGGCGAAGCTTTCTTT	.	TRBD1	TRBJ1-1	TRBV7-3
CASSSPGGYGYTF	TGTGCCAGCAGTTCCCCGGGGGGCTATGGCTACACCTTC	few	.	TRBJ1-2	TRBV6-6
CASRPGQGARKVNTEAFF	TGCGCCAGCAGGCCAGGACAGGGGGCAAGGAAGGTGAACACTGAAGCTTTCTTT	.	TRBD1	TRBJ1-1	TRBV5-1
CASRLDGGMEAFF	TGTGCCAGCAGACTTGACGGGGGTATGGAAGCTTTCTTT	.	.	TRBJ1-1	TRBV6-6
CASRVGGLYDQPQHF	TGTGCCAGTAGGGTTGGGGGGTTGTACGATCAGCCCCAGCATTTT	.	.	TRBJ1-5	TRBV19
CAWMGGSYNSPLHF	TGTGCCTGGATGGGGGGCTCCTATAATTCACCCCTCCACTTT	medium-sized	.	TRBJ1-6	TRBV30
CASSVGDRGFSRYGYTF	TGTGCCAGCAGCGTAGGGGACAGGGGTTTTTCTCGATATGGCTACACCTTC	.	TRBD1	TRBJ1-2	TRBV9
CASSRLDFSSYNEQFF	TGTGCCAGCAGCCGCCTAGACTTCAGCTCCTACAATGAGCAGTTCTTC	.	.	TRBJ2-1	TRBV28
CASSQQDGEGYTF	TGTGCCAGCAGCCAACAGGACGGGGAAGGCTACACCTTC	.	.	TRBJ1-2	TRBV4-2
CASSLLVQGAKRFGNTIYF	TGTGCCAGCAGCTTGTTAGTCCAGGGGGCAAAAAGGTTTGGAAACACCATATATTTT	.	TRBD1	TRBJ1-3	TRBV5-6
CASSPQGQGGNEQFF	TGTGCCAGCAGCCCTCAGGGACAGGGGGGCAATGAGCAGTTCTTC	.	TRBD1	TRBJ2-1	TRBV4-2
CASSKDRPNQPQHF	TGTGCCAGCAGCAAGGACAGGCCCAATCAGCCCCAGCATTTT	.	.	TRBJ1-5	TRBV21-1
CASSLGGSGANVLTF	TGTGCCAGCAGCCTGGGAGGCTCTGGGGCCAACGTCCTGACTTTC	.	.	TRBJ2-6	TRBV5-6
CASSRGQANSNQPQHF	TGTGCCAGTAGCCGGGGACAGGCAAATAGCAATCAGCCCCAGCATTTT	.	TRBD1	TRBJ1-5	TRBV19
CAWSVAQETQYF	TGTGCCTGGAGTGTAGCCCAAGAGACCCAGTACTTC	.	.	TRBJ2-5	TRBV30
CASSLPLGSMKETQYF	TGTGCCAGCAGCTTACCGCTAGGATCAATGAAAGAGACCCAGTACTTC	.	.	TRBJ2-5	TRBV28
CASSSGLAGGRETQYF	TGTGCTAGCAGCTCCGGACTAGCGGGGGGTCGAGAGACCCAGTACTTC	once	TRBD2	TRBJ2-5	TRBV7-7
CASSLGGFQETQYF	TGTGCCAGCAGCTTAGGAGGTTTTCAAGAGACCCAGTACTTC	.	.	TRBJ2-5	TRBV11-3
CASSQRGGYEQFF	TGTGCCAGCAGCCAACGGGGGGGGTATGAGCAGTTCTTC	.	TRBD2	TRBJ2-1	TRBV7-8
CASSPRWSGSTDTQYF	TGCGCCAGCAGCCCTCGGTGGAGCGGGAGTACAGATACGCAGTATTTT	.	TRBD2	TRBJ2-3	TRBV5-1
CASSPGASGISYEQYF	TGTGCTAGCAGCCCAGGGGCTAGCGGGATCTCCTACGAGCAGTACTTC	.	TRBD2	TRBJ2-7	TRBV7-7
CASSFGGGIDTQYF	TGCGCCAGCAGCTTCGGGGGGGGCATAGATACGCAGTATTTT	.	TRBD2	TRBJ2-3	TRBV5-1
CASSSGTVSTDTQYF	TGTGCCAGCAGCTCAGGAACAGTTAGCACAGATACGCAGTATTTT	.	.	TRBJ2-3	TRBV5-4
CASSYILAGDGEQYF	TGTGCCAGCAGTTACATACTAGCGGGAGATGGGGAGCAGTACTTC	.	TRBD2	TRBJ2-5	TRBV6-5
CASSSEPLNTEAFF	TGCGCCAGCAGCTCCGAGCCCTTGAACACTGAAGCTTTCTTT	few	.	TRBJ1-1	TRBV5-1
CAGKLDTTTVEYF	TGTGCCGGCAAACTAGACACAACGACGGTAGAGTACTTC	.	.	TRBJ2-7	TRBV2
CASSLPGHFSYNEQFF	TGTGCCAGCAGCTTGCCGGGACATTTCTCCTACAATGAGCAGTTCTTC	.	.	TRBJ2-1	TRBV11-1
CASSPGRGSNQPQHF	TGTGCCAGCAGCCCTGGGAGGGGCAGCAATCAGCCCCAGCATTTT	.	.	TRBJ1-5	TRBV5-5
CASGLATPRGAEAFF	TGTGCTAGTGGTTTGGCGACCCCTCGGGGGGCTGAAGCTTTCTTT	.	.	TRBJ1-1	TRBV12-5
CASSYGGFQPQHF	TGTGCCAGCAGTTACGGAGGGTTCCAGCCCCAGCATTTT	.	.	TRBJ1-5	TRBV6-5
CAWSRVPLTYGYTF	TGTGCCTGGAGTCGGGTCCCTCTCACCTATGGCTACACCTTC	.	.	TRBJ1-2	TRBV30
CASSFPLAGRGYEQYF	TGTGCCAGCAGTTTCCCTCTAGCGGGAAGGGGGTACGAGCAGTACTTC	.	TRBD2	TRBJ2-7	TRBV28
CASSPRGTLGDTGELFF	TGTGCCAGCAGTCCTAGAGGTACCCTAGGCGACACCGGGGAGCTGTTTTTT	.	.	TRBJ2-2	TRBV28
CASSLQYWDRKHGYTF	TGTGCCAGTAGTTTACAATACTGGGACAGAAAGCACGGCTACACCTTC	.	TRBD1	TRBJ1-2	TRBV19
CASSLQGSYEQYF	TGTGCCAGCAGCTTACAGGGCTCCTACGAGCAGTACTTC	.	.	TRBJ2-7	TRBV5-4
CASSFASGGTDTQYF	TGCGCCAGCAGCTTCGCGTCTGGAGGCACAGATACGCAGTATTTT	.	.	TRBJ2-3	TRBV5-1
CSVLTGAGNTIYF	TGCAGCGTACTGACAGGGGCTGGAAACACCATATATTTT	.	TRBD1	TRBJ1-3	TRBV29-1
CASGHCPGLLETQYF	TGTGCCAGCGGTCATTGCCCGGGACTCTTAGAGACCCAGTACTTC	.	.	TRBJ2-5	TRBV11-3
CATSRDIGGTDTQYF	TGTGCCACCAGCAGAGATATCGGGGGAACAGATACGCAGTATTTT	.	.	TRBJ2-3	TRBV15
CAWSQGLAGGPHTQYF	TGTGCCTGGAGTCAAGGACTAGCGGGGGGGCCGCATACGCAGTATTTT	.	TRBD2	TRBJ2-3	TRBV30
CASRDTGAGANVLTF	TGTGCCAGCAGGGATACAGGAGCTGGGGCCAACGTCCTGACTTTC	once	.	TRBJ2-6	TRBV28
CAWSVLTGSNQPQHF	TGTGCCTGGAGTGTCCTCACAGGGAGCAATCAGCCCCAGCATTTT	.	.	TRBJ1-5	TRBV30
CASSLASSGGTYEQYF	TGTGCCAGCAGCTTAGCCTCTAGCGGAGGTACCTACGAGCAGTACTTC	.	TRBD2	TRBJ2-7	TRBV7-8
CAISEVGLAGGSSYNEQFF	TGTGCCATCAGTGAAGTTGGACTAGCGGGAGGGAGCTCCTACAATGAGCAGTTCTTC	.	TRBD2	TRBJ2-1	TRBV10-3
CASSLIDRAGKTQYF	TGCGCCAGCAGCTTGATCGACAGGGCGGGAAAGACCCAGTACTTC	.	.	TRBJ2-5	TRBV5-1